The 9 T cell receptor beta chains reported below all come from one sample, sequenced in a study of shared clonotypes between healthy human individuals. Positive CCR7 selection of CD45RO-negative cells yielded the naive CD8 cells, and terminally differentiated effector memory CD45RA+ cells were excluded. Only in-frame clones appear in the TCRdb table, and some are missing; sequencing was by immunoSEQ multiplex PCR. The sample has approximately 650,000 clones; about 95% are singletons. The sequenced material came from naive CD8+ T cells sorted from blood. The receptors were gathered from a woman aged 25-40 years in good health.

The count of this clone is one. The V and J genes are TRBV30 and TRBJ2-5, with TRBD1 identical over 8 bases. The J call could be wrong; TRBJ2-7 is a better fit for the DNA end. The CDR3 loop spans 12 amino acids. The V gene's germline CDR1 is GTSNPN and CDR2 SVGIG (reference sequence). CDR3 in DNA: TGTGCCTGGATGGCAGGGGGCTTCGAGCAGTACTTC. Translation: CAWMAGGFEQYF.

The chain couples TRBV29-1 to TRBJ2-7, with 12 bases aligning to TRBD2. V lost 4 bases, J lost 1 base, and 2 bases stayed unmatched. This CDR3 has 14 amino acids. From germline, CDR1 is SQVTM and CDR2 ANQGSEA. In DNA, the CDR3 is TGCAGCGTTGTAACTAGCGGGAGGTCCTACGAGCAGTACTTC. Translating it yields CSVVTSGRSYEQYF.

The chain joins TRBV28 to TRBJ2-1; no firm D call. Germline CDR1 and CDR2: MDHEN and SYDVKM. The CDR3 is 13 residues long. V shed 2 bases and J shed 9 bases, with 11 bases lying between them. The CDR3 coding sequence is TGTGCCAGCAGTTTAACCACCGGCGGTGAGCAGTTCTTC. As protein: CASSLTTGGEQFF.

V gene TRBV28 combines with J gene TRBJ2-2, with 8 nucleotides matching TRBD2. Trimming took 3 bases from V and 7 from J; bases not matched to a gene: 7. The CDR3 is made up of 15 amino acids. Germline V gene lookup returns CDR1 MDHEN and CDR2 SYDVKM. The CDR3 loop is CASSLGAGVLGELFF. The DNA of the CDR3 is TGTGCCAGCAGTTTGGGAGCGGGAGTACTCGGGGAGCTGTTTTTT.

The CDR3 coding sequence is TGTGCCAGCAGCGAGGACAGGGGCTTAGATGGCTACACCTTC. It codes for CASSEDRGLDGYTF. The chain joins TRBV5-4 to TRBJ1-2; 9 nucleotides line up with TRBD1. With 4 bases clipped from V and 6 bases from J, the junction kept 7 bases outside the gene matches. Germline V CDR1 and CDR2: SGHNT, YYREEE (reference sequence). The length of the CDR3 is 14 residues.

The sample holds one count of this clone. The chain's CDR3 is CASSAGTSGRYEQYF. In nucleotides, the CDR3 is TGTGCCAGCAGCGCCGGGACTAGCGGCCGGTACGAGCAGTACTTC. The chain has TRBV27 and TRBJ2-7, with 11 positions matching TRBD2. Germline loops: CDR1 MNHEY, CDR2 SMNVEV (reference sequence). CDR3 length: 15 amino acids. Losses at the gene ends were 6 bases for V and 4 bases for J; bases not matched to a gene: 8.

This chain links TRBV27 with TRBJ1-1, with 9 bases lining up with TRBD1. J gave up 4 bases and V 6 bases, and 12 bases lay outside the gene matches. The V gene's germline CDR1 is MNHEY and CDR2 SMNVEV (reference sequence). The length of the CDR3 is 16 residues. The CDR3 spells CASSAGVGTGSTEAFF. CDR3 bases: TGTGCCAGCAGCGCGGGTGTGGGGACAGGGAGCACTGAAGCTTTCTTT.

The CDR3 sequence: CSVVGQGDGELFF. The CDR3 DNA sequence: TGCAGCGTTGTAGGACAGGGGGACGGGGAGCTGTTTTTT. This chain links TRBV29-1 with TRBJ2-2; 10 nucleotides match TRBD1. Germline CDR1 is SQVTM and CDR2 is ANQGSEA. This CDR3 spans 13 amino acids. The trim removed 4 bases at V and 7 bases at J, leaving 3 bases unmatched.

This chain connects TRBV5-1 to TRBJ2-1; 10 bases line up with TRBD2. Germline CDR1 reads SGHRS; CDR2 reads YFSETQ. The trim removed 4 bases at V and 8 bases at J, leaving 9 bases unmatched. The CDR3 has 15 amino acids. Written as DNA, the CDR3 is TGCGCCAGCAGCATAAAGCGGGAGGGCCCCCATGAGCAGTTCTTC. Translating it yields CASSIKREGPHEQFF.